These 19 T cell receptor beta chains originate from one sample sequenced in a study of blood T cells in healthy people across ages. Combining a sample-barcoded 5' primer with a J-beta primer mix, a second PCR ran for roughly 7 to 12 cycles. Via MiXCR, TCRdb re-called the 5' RACE reads, giving one row per CDR3 protein. Here the sample spans about 1,000,000 distinct CDR3 sequences, 40% to 55% being singletons. Source material: blood. The receptor source for this set is a woman aged 55-70 years in good health.

This clonotype turned up a few times. The CDR3 DNA sequence: TGCGCCAGCAGCCTTTACCCGGGACAGGGGGTTGGCGAGCAGTACTTC. Protein product: CASSLYPGQGVGEQYF. This chain connects TRBV4-1 to TRBJ2-7, with 11 bases that match TRBD1. The CDR3 is 16 residues long. Germline V gene data show CDR1 as MGHRA and CDR2 as YSYEKL. V dropped 4 bases and J dropped 6; count of bases not matched to a gene: 11.

This clonotype showed up just a few times. J is TRBJ2-3 and V is TRBV20-1; D possibly matches TRBD1 or TRBD2 (5 bases each). V was trimmed by 1 base and J by 8 bases, leaving 25 bases between them. CDR3 length: 17 residues. CDR1 and CDR2 (germline): DFQATT, SNEGSKA (reference sequence). The CDR3 spells CSARGTGPKQYGGTQYF. In DNA, the CDR3 is TGCAGTGCTAGAGGTACAGGACCCAAGCAGTACGGAGGTACGCAGTATTTT.

As concerns this clonotype: One end of the junction varies from germline; a read error may be responsible. This chain links TRBV4-2 with TRBJ1-4, with D hard to call. The germline gives CDR1 LGHNA, CDR2 YNFKEQ. CDR3 length equals 13 residues. The CDR3 DNA reads TGTACCAGCAGCCAGGCCCGTGGTGAAAAACTGTTTTTT. This codes for CTSSQARGEKLFF.

The chain carries TRBV2 and TRBJ2-3; possibly TRBD2 for D (5 bases). CDR3 length equals 14 residues. Germline assignment: CDR1 SNHLY and CDR2 FYNNEI. V lost 10 bases and J 6 bases, leaving 20 bases between the germline ends. The CDR3 nucleotides are TGTGCCACCCAGGCTAGCCGATCCAGGGATACGCAGTATTTT. Translating it yields CATQASRSRDTQYF.

The chain combines TRBV5-6 with TRBJ1-2; weak D call: TRBD1 (5 bases). V was clipped by 7 bases and J by 7 bases, with 23 bases between them. The CDR3 contains 15 residues. In germline, CDR1 is SGHDT, CDR2 YYEEEE. CDR3 residues: CASGLRDPWWSGYTF. In nucleotides, the CDR3 is TGTGCCAGCGGACTAAGGGACCCTTGGTGGAGTGGCTACACCTTC.

In this sample, this clonotype turned up a few times. This sequence joins TRBV29-1 and TRBJ2-5; 12 bases map to TRBD2. The CDR3 length is 16 residues. The junction had 18 bases not matched to a gene; V was cut back by 5 bases and J by 11 bases. Germline V gene lookup returns CDR1 SQVTM and CDR2 ANQGSEA. CDR3 loop: CSVLSSASGRGNEQYF. The CDR3 region has the DNA TGCAGCGTTCTCTCGTCGGCTAGCGGGAGGGGGAATGAGCAGTACTTC. Together with reference TRBV29-1 and TRBJ2-5, the CDR3 gives the full variable domain: SAVISQKPSRDICQRGTSLTIQCQVDSQVTMMFWYRQQPGQSLTLIATANQGSEATYESGFVIDKFPISRPNLTFSTLTVSNMSPEDSSIYLCSVLSSASGRGNEQYFGPGTRLLVL.

This chain connects TRBV18 to TRBJ1-2; a weak D match, TRBD1 (6 bases). There are 12 residues in the CDR3. V gave up 1 base and J gave up 7 bases, with 7 bases separating them. CDR1 KGHSH and CDR2 LQKENI come from the germline V gene. DNA for the CDR3: TGTGCCAGCTCACCACAGGACAGTGGCTACACCTTC. It yields the protein CASSPQDSGYTF.

This chain's CDR3 is CASSPSGSHSYEQYF. The CDR3 DNA is TGCGCCAGCAGCCCGAGCGGGAGCCACTCCTACGAGCAGTACTTC. V and J are TRBV5-1 and TRBJ2-7; the match to TRBD2 covers 8 bases. V dropped 4 bases and J dropped 0; count of bases not matched to a gene: 6. The V gene's germline CDR1 is SGHRS and CDR2 YFSETQ. The CDR3 has 15 residues.

V and J are TRBV6-2 or TRBV6-3 and TRBJ2-1; perhaps TRBD2 as D (6 bases). CDR1 and CDR2 from the germline V gene are MNHEY and SVGEGT. The CDR3 has 17 residues. Trimming took 4 bases from V and 1 from J, leaving 17 bases between them. In nucleotides, the CDR3 is TGTGCCAGCAGTTCCCTAGCGCGGGGTTGGTCCTACAATGAGCAGTTCTTC. Residues: CASSSLARGWSYNEQFF.

The V call is TRBV27, the J call TRBJ2-1, with 8 bases matching TRBD2. Looked up from germline, CDR1 is MNHEY and CDR2 is SMNVEV (reference sequence). This CDR3 is 15 amino acids long. The V and J ends lost 3 bases and 7 bases, in that order; junction bases with no gene match: 8. The DNA for the CDR3 is TGTGCCAGCAGTTTCAGCGGGAGCTCGGTGAATGAGCAGTTCTTC. This sequence encodes CASSFSGSSVNEQFF.

This clonotype was recorded a few times. CDR3 amino acids: CASSQDGTFVYEQYF. The CDR3, as DNA: TGCGCCAGCAGCCAAGATGGGACATTTGTCTACGAGCAGTACTTC. The gene calls are TRBV4-1 and TRBJ2-7; possible D gene TRBD1, 6 bases. The germline V and J ends were trimmed by 0 bases and 3 bases, with 12 bases remaining between them. This CDR3 has 15 residues. CDR1 is MGHRA, CDR2 YSYEKL, per germline.

This clonotype was found many times. The V call is TRBV7-9, the J call TRBJ1-2; tentatively, D is TRBD1 (5 bases). Per germline, CDR1 SEHNR and CDR2 FQNEAQ (reference sequence). V lost 5 bases and J 1 base, leaving 8 bases between the germline ends. The CDR3 loop spans 13 amino acids. The CDR3 loop reads CASSPTVNYGYTF. The CDR3 DNA follows: TGTGCCAGCAGCCCGACAGTTAACTATGGCTACACCTTC.

This clonotype was detected a few times. The chain links TRBV29-1 to TRBJ2-3, with 7 nucleotides matching TRBD2. The V gene end was trimmed by 0 bases and the J gene end by 3 bases; junction bases not matched to a gene: 6. The V gene's germline CDR1 is SQVTM and CDR2 ANQGSEA. The CDR3 sequence is 15 residues long. The CDR3 nucleotides are TGCAGCGTTGAAGAAAGGGGAGGGAGGACAGATACGCAGTATTTT. Residues: CSVEERGGRTDTQYF.

The genes are TRBV24-1 and TRBJ2-4; weak D call: TRBD2 (6 bases). The CDR3 spans 12 residues. Germline loops: CDR1 KGHDR, CDR2 SFDVKD. Trimming removed 3 bases at V and 13 bases at J, with 12 bases between. The chain's CDR3 is CATSDGGWEQYF. The CDR3 DNA reads TGTGCCACCAGTGATGGAGGGTGGGAGCAGTACTTC.

Only a few counts were recorded for this clonotype. The V gene is TRBV29-1, the J gene TRBJ2-1; TRBD1 might be the D (8 bases). Trimming pared 2 bases from V and 6 bases from J, leaving 20 bases between. The CDR3 is made up of 16 amino acids. The germline V gene has CDR1 SQVTM and CDR2 ANQGSEA. DNA of the CDR3: TGCAGCGTTGAACAAAGGACAGGGAGGGTAGCCAATGAGCAGTTCTTC. This translates into CSVEQRTGRVANEQFF.

The rearrangement uses TRBV6-5 and TRBJ2-5; 10 bases line up with TRBD2. With 1 base clipped from V and 11 bases from J, the junction kept 13 bases outside the gene matches. Germline-derived CDR1 and CDR2 are MNHEY and SVGAGI. This CDR3 has 16 amino acids. This CDR3 reads CASSYYPSGRDNEQYF. The DNA for the CDR3 is TGTGCCAGCAGTTACTATCCTAGCGGGAGAGACAATGAGCAGTACTTC.

A few counts support this clonotype. CDR3 bases: TGCAGCGTTGAATTGACGGGAGGTACAGATACGCAGTATTTT. As protein: CSVELTGGTDTQYF. The genes are TRBV29-1 and TRBJ2-3; 7 bases line up with TRBD2. The J segment lost 3 bases and the V segment lost 2 bases, leaving 5 bases of the junction unmatched. Germline V lookup: CDR1 SQVTM, CDR2 ANQGSEA. The CDR3 has 14 amino acids.

In this sample, this clonotype turned up many times. The genes are TRBV6-5 and TRBJ2-5; D is undetermined. Germline loops: CDR1 MNHEY, CDR2 SVGAGI. The length of the CDR3 is 19 residues. V was pared by 0 bases and J by 3 bases, with 23 bases between. The CDR3 DNA reads as TGTGCCAGCAGTTACTCTGCGATAGTCCGGCAGCCTCTGAAAGAGACCCAGTACTTC. Amino acid sequence: CASSYSAIVRQPLKETQYF.

This clonotype was recorded a few times. The V call is TRBV20-1, the J call TRBJ1-6; D perhaps matches TRBD1 (5 bases). From germline, CDR1 is DFQATT and CDR2 SNEGSKA (reference sequence). The CDR3 has 15 amino acids. Trimming shortened V by 3 bases and J by 8 bases, and 17 bases separated the two germline ends. CDR3 nucleotide sequence: TGCAGTGCTAGTATTCGGCAGGGTCGAGATTCACCCCTCCACTTT. It translates to CSASIRQGRDSPLHF.